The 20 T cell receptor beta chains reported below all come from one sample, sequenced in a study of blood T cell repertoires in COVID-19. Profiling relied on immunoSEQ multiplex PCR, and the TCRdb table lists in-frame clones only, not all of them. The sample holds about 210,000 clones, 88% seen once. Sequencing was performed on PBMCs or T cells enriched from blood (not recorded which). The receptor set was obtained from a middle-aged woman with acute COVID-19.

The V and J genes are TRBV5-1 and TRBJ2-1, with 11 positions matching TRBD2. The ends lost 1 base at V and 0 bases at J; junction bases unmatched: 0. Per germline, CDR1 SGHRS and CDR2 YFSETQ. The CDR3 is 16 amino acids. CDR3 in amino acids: CASSLTSGSSYNEQFF. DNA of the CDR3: TGCGCCAGCAGCTTGACTAGCGGGAGCTCCTACAATGAGCAGTTCTTC.

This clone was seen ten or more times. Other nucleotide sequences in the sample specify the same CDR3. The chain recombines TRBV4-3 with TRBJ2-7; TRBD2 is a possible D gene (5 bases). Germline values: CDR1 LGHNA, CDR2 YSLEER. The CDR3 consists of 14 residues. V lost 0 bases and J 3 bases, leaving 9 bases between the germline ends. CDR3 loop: CASSQDRGNYEQYF. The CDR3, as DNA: TGCGCCAGCAGCCAAGATCGGGGAAACTACGAGCAGTACTTC.

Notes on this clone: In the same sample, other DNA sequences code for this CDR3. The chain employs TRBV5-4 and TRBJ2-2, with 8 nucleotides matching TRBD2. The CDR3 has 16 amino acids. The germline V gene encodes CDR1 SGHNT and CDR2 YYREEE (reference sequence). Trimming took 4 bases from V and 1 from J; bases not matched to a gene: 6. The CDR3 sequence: CASSPGGRLNTGELFF. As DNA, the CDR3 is TGTGCCAGCAGCCCCGGCGGGAGGTTGAACACCGGGGAGCTGTTTTTT.

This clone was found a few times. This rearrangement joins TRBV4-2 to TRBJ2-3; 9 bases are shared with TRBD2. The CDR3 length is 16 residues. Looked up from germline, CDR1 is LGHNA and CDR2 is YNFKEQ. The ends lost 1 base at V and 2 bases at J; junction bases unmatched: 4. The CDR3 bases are TGTGCCAGCAGCCAAGTGGGCGGGGGGGACACAGATACGCAGTATTTT. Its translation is CASSQVGGGDTDTQYF.

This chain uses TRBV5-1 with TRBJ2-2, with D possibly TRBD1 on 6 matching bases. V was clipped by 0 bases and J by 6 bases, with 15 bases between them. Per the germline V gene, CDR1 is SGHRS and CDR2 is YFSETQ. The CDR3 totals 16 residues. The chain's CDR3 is CASSLALKTGPGELFF. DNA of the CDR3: TGCGCCAGCAGCTTGGCCCTAAAGACAGGTCCCGGGGAGCTGTTTTTT.

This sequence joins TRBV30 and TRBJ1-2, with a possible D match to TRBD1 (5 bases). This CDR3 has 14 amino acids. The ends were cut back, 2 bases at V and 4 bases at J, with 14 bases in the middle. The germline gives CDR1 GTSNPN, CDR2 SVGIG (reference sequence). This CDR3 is CAWSYLGRGYGYTF. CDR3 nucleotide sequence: TGTGCCTGGAGTTATTTGGGGCGCGGCTATGGCTACACCTTC. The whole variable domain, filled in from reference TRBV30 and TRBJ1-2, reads SQTIHQWPATLVQPVGSPLSLECTVEGTSNPNLYWYRQAAGRGLQLLFYSVGIGQISSEVPQNLSASRPQDRQFILSSKKLLLSDSGFYLCAWSYLGRGYGYTFGSGTRLTVV.

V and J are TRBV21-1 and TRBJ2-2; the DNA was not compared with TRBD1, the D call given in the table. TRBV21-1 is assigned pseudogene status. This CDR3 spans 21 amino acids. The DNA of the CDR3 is TGTGCCAGCAGCAAAAAAGAGTCTAAGGCGGACACCCACCTCAACACCGGGGAGCTGTTTTTT. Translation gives CASSKKESKADTHLNTGELFF.

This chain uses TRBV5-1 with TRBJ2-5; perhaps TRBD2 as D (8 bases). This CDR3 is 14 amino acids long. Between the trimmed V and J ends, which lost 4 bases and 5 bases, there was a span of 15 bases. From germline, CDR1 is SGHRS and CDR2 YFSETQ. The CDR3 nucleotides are TGCGCCAGCAGCCGGGAGGGGGCTTGGGAGACCCAGTACTTC. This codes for CASSREGAWETQYF.

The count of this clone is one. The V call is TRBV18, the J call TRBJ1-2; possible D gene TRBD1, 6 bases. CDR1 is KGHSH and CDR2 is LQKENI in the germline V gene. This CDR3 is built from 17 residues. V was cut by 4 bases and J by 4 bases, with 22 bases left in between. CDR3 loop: CASSRTPDSQRVYGYTF. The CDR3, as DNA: TGTGCCAGCTCACGAACACCGGACAGCCAACGAGTCTATGGCTACACCTTC.

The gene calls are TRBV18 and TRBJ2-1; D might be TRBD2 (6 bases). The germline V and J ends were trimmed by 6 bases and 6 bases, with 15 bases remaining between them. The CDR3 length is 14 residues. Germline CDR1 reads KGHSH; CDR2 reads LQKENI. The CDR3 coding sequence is TGTGCCAGCTCCCCCGGGAGCGGACCCAATGAGCAGTTCTTC. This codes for CASSPGSGPNEQFF.

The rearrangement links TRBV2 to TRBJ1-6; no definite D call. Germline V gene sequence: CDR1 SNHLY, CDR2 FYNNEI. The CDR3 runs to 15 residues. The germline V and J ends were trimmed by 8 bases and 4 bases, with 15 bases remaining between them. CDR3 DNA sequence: TGTGCCAGCTCACTAGAGGCCGAGTATAATTCACCCCTCCACTTT. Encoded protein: CASSLEAEYNSPLHF.

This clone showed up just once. The CDR3 DNA is TGTGCCAGCAGCCAACCTGCCGGGACTAGCACTAACATTCAGTACTTC. This gives the protein CASSQPAGTSTNIQYF. The chain carries TRBV3-1 (or the pseudogene TRBV3-2) and TRBJ2-4, with 9 bases identical to TRBD2. CDR3 length: 16 residues. J was trimmed by 7 bases and V by 2 bases; bases with no gene match: 9. In germline, CDR1 is LGHDT, CDR2 YNNKEL (reference sequence).

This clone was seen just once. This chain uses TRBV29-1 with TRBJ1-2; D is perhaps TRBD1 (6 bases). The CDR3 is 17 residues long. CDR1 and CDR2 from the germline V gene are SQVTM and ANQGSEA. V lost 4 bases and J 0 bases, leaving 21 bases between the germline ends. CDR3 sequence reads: CSVGPRQENRANYGYTF. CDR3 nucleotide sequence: TGCAGCGTTGGCCCTAGACAGGAGAACAGAGCTAACTATGGCTACACCTTC.

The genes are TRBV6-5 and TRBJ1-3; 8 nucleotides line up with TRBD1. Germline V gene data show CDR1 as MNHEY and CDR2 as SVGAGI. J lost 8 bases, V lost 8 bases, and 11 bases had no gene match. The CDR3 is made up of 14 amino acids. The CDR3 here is CASQPRTGRDTIYF. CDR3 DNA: TGTGCCAGCCAACCGCGGACAGGGAGAGACACCATATATTTT.

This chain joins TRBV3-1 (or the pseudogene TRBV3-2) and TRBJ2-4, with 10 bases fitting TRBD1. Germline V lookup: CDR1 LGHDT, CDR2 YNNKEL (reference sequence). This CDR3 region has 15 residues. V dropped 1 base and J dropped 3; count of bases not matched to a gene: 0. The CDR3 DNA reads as TGTGCCAGCAGCCAAGGGGACAGGGGCAAAAACATTCAGTACTTC. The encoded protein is CASSQGDRGKNIQYF.

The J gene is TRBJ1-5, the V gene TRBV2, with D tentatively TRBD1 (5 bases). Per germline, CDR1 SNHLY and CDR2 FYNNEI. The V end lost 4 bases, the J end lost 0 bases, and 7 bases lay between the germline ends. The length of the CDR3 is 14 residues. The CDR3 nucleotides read TGTGCCAGCAGTGGACAGTATAGCAATCAGCCCCAGCATTTT. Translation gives CASSGQYSNQPQHF.

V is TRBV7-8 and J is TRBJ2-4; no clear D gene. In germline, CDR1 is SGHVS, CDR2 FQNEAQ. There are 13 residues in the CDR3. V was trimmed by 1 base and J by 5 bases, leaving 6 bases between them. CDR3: CASSLGLENIQYF. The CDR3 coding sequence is TGTGCCAGCAGCTTAGGACTTGAAAACATTCAGTACTTC.

In nucleotides, the CDR3 is TGTGCCAGCAGTTTGGGGCCGCCCTACGAGCAGTACTTC. Amino acid sequence: CASSLGPPYEQYF. This sequence joins TRBV28 and TRBJ2-7; D may be TRBD1 (5 bases). V lost 3 bases and J 2 bases, leaving 8 bases between the germline ends. CDR3 length: 13 amino acids. Germline V CDR1 and CDR2: MDHEN, SYDVKM.

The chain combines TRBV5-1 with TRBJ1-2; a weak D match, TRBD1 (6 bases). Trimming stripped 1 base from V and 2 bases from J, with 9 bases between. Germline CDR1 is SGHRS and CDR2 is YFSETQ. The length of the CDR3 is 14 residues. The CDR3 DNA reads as TGCGCCAGCAGCTTGTGGGGGCGAAACTATGGCTACACCTTC. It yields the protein CASSLWGRNYGYTF. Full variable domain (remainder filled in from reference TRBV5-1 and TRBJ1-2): KAGVTQTPRYLIKTRGQQVTLSCSPISGHRSVSWYQQTPGQGLQFLFEYFSETQRNKGNFPGRFSGRQFSNSRSEMNVSTLELGDSALYLCASSLWGRNYGYTFGSGTRLTVV.

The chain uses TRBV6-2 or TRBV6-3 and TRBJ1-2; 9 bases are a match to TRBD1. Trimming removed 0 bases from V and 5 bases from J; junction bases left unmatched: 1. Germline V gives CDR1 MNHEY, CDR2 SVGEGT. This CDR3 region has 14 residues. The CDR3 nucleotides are TGTGCCAGCAGTTACTCAGGACAGGGGTATGGCTACACCTTC. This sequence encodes CASSYSGQGYGYTF.